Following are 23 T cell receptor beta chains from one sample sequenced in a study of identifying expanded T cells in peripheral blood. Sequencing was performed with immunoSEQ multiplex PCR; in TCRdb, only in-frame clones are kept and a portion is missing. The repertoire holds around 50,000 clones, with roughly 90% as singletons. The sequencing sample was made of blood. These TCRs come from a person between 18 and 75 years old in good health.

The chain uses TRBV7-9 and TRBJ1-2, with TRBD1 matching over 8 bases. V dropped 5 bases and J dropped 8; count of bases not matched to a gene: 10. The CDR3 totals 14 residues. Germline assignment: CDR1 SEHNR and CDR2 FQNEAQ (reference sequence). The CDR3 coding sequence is TGTGCCAGCAGCGCGACAGGGGTTGATTCGGGCTACACCTTC. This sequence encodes CASSATGVDSGYTF.

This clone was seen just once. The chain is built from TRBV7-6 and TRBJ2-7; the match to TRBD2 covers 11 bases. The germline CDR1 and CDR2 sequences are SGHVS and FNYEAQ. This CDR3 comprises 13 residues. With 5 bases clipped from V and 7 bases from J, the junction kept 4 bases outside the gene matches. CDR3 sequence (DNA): TGTGCCAGCAGCGAACGGACTAGCGGGGAGCAGTACTTC. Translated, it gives CASSERTSGEQYF.

The DNA for the CDR3 is TGCGCCAGCAGCTTGGATGGGGAGCTGTTTTTT. Its protein is CASSLDGELFF. This chain uses TRBV5-1 with TRBJ2-2; D is unresolved. This CDR3 spans 11 amino acids. CDR1 is SGHRS and CDR2 is YFSETQ in the germline V gene. Trimming stripped 0 bases from V and 8 bases from J, with 2 bases between.

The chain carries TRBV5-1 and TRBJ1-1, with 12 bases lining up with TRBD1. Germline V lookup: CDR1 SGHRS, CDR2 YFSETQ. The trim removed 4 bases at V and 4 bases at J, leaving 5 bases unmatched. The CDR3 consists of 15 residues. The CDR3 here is CASSGDRGPGTEAFF. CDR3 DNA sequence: TGCGCCAGCAGCGGGGACAGGGGGCCAGGCACTGAAGCTTTCTTT.

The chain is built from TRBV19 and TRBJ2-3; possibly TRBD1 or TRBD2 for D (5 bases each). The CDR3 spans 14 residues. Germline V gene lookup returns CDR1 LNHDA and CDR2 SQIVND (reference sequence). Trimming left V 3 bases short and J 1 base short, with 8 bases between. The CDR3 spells CASSIGAGTDTQYF. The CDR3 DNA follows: TGTGCCAGTAGTATCGGGGCGGGCACAGATACGCAGTATTTT.

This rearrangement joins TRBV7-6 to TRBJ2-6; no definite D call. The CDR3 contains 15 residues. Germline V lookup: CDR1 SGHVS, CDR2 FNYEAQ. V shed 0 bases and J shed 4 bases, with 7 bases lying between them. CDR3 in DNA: TGTGCCAGCAGCTTAGCATATCGGGGGGCCAACGTCCTGACTTTC. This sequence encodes CASSLAYRGANVLTF.

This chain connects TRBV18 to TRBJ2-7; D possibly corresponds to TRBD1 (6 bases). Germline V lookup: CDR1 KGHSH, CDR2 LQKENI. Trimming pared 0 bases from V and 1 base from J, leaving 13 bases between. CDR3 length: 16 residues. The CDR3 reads CASSPPPSGASYEQYF. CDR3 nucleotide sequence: TGTGCCAGCTCACCACCTCCCTCAGGGGCATCCTACGAGCAGTACTTC.

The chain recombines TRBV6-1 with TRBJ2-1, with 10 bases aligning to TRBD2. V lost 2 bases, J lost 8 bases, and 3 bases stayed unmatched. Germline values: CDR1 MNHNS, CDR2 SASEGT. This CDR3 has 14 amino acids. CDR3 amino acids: CASSELAGVDEQFF. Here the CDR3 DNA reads TGTGCCAGCAGTGAACTAGCGGGGGTTGATGAGCAGTTCTTC.

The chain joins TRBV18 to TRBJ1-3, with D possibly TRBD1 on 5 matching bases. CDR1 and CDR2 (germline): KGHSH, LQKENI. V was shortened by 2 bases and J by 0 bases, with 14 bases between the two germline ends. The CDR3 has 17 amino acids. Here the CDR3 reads CASSPGAAGNSGNTIYF. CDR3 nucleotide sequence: TGTGCCAGCTCACCAGGGGCAGCGGGGAACTCTGGAAACACCATATATTTT. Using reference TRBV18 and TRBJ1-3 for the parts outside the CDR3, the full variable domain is NAGVMQNPRHLVRRRGQEARLRCSPMKGHSHVYWYRQLPEEGLKFMVYLQKENIIDESGMPKERFSAEFPKEGPSILRIQQVVRGDSAAYFCASSPGAAGNSGNTIYFGEGSWLTVV.

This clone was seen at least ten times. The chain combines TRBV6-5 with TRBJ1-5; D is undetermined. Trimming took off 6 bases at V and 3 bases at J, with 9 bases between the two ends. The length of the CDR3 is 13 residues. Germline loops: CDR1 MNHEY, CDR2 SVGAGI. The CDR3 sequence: CASRGSLNQPQHF. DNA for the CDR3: TGTGCCAGCAGAGGCAGCCTCAATCAGCCCCAGCATTTT.

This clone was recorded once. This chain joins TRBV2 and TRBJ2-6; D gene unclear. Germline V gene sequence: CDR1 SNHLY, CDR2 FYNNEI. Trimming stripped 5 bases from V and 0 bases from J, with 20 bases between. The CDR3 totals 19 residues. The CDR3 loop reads CASSLRLMGPTSGANVLTF. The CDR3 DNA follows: TGTGCCAGCAGTCTACGGCTGATGGGTCCGACCTCTGGGGCCAACGTCCTGACTTTC.

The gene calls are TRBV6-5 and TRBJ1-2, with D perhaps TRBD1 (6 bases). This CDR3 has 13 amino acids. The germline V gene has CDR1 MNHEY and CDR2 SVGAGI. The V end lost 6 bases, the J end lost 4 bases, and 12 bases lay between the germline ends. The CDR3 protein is CASSYEGGYGYTF. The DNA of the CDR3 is TGTGCCAGCAGCTACGAGGGGGGCTATGGCTACACCTTC.

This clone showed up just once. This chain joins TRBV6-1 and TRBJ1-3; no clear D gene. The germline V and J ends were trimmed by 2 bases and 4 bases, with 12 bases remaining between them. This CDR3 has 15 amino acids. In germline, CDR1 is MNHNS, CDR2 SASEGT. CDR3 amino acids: CASSEFWGSGNTIYF. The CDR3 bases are TGTGCCAGCAGTGAATTTTGGGGTTCCGGAAACACCATATATTTT.

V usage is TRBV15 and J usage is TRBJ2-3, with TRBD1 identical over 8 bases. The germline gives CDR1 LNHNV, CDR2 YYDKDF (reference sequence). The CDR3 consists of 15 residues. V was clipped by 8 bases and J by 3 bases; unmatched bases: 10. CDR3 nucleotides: TGTGCCACCGCGGACAGGGAGGTAACAACAGATACGCAGTATTTT. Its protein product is CATADREVTTDTQYF.

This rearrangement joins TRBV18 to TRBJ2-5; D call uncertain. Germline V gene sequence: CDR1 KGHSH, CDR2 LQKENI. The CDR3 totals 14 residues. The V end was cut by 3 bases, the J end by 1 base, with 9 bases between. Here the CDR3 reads CASSPPLSQETQYF. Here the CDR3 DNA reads TGTGCCAGCTCACCCCCCTTAAGCCAAGAGACCCAGTACTTC.

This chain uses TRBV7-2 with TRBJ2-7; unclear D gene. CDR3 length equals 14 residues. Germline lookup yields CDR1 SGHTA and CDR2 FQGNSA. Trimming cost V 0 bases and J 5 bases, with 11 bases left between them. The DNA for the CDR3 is TGTGCCAGCAGCTTAGCTTCCGGGTTAGACGAGCAGTACTTC. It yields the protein CASSLASGLDEQYF. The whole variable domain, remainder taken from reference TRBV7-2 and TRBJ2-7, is GAGVSQSPSNKVTEKGKDVELRCDPISGHTALYWYRQSLGQGLEFLIYFQGNSAPDKSGLPSDRFSAERTGGSVSTLTIQRTQQEDSAVYLCASSLASGLDEQYFGPGTRLTVT.

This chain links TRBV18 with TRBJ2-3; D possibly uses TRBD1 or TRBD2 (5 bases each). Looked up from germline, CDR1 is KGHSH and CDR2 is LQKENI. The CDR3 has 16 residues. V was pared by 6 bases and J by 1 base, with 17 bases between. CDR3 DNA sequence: TGTGCCAGCTCTCCCGCGCGAGGGGCGGGCACAGATACGCAGTATTTT. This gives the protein CASSPARGAGTDTQYF. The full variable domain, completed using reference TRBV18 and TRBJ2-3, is NAGVMQNPRHLVRRRGQEARLRCSPMKGHSHVYWYRQLPEEGLKFMVYLQKENIIDESGMPKERFSAEFPKEGPSILRIQQVVRGDSAAYFCASSPARGAGTDTQYFGPGTRLTVL.

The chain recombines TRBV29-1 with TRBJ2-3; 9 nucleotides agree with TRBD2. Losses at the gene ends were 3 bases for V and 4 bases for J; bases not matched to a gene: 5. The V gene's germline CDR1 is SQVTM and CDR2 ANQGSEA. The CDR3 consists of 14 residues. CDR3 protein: CSVERAGGADTQYF. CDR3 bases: TGCAGCGTTGAGAGGGCGGGGGGGGCAGATACGCAGTATTTT.

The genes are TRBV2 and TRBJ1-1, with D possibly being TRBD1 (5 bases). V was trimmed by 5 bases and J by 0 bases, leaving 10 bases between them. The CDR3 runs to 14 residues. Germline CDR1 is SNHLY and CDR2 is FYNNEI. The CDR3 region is CASSNRGVNTEAFF. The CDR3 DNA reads TGTGCCAGCAGTAACCGGGGGGTGAACACTGAAGCTTTCTTT. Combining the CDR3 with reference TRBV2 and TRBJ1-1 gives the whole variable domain EPEVTQTPSHQVTQMGQEVILRCVPISNHLYFYWYRQILGQKVEFLVSFYNNEISEKSEIFDDQFSVERPDGSNFTLKIRSTKLEDSAMYFCASSNRGVNTEAFFGQGTRLTVV.

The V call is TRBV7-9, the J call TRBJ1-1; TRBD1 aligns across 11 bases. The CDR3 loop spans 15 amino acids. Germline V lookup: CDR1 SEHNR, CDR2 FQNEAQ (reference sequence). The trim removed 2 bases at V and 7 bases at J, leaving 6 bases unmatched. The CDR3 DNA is TGTGCCAGCAGCTTAACCCTGGGACAGGGGGGTGAAGCTTTCTTT. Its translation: CASSLTLGQGGEAFF. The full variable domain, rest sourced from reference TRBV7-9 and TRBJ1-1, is DTGVSQNPRHKITKRGQNVTFRCDPISEHNRLYWYRQTLGQGPEFLTYFQNEAQLEKSRLLSDRFSAERPKGSFSTLEIQRTEQGDSAMYLCASSLTLGQGGEAFFGQGTRLTVV.

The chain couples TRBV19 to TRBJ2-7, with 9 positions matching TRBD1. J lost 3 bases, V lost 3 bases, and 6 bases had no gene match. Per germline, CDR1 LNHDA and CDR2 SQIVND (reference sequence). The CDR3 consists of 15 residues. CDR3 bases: TGTGCCAGTAGTATCGGGACAGGGCCCTACTACGAGCAGTACTTC. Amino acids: CASSIGTGPYYEQYF. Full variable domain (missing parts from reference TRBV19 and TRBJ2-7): DGGITQSPKYLFRKEGQNVTLSCEQNLNHDAMYWYRQDPGQGLRLIYYSQIVNDFQKGDIAEGYSVSREKKESFPLTVTSAQKNPTAFYLCASSIGTGPYYEQYFGPGTRLTVT.

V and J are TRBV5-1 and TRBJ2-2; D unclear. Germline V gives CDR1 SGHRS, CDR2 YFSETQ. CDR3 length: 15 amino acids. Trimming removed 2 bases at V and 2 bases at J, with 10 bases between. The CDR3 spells CASSFTDYNTGELFF. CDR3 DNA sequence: TGCGCCAGCAGCTTCACGGATTACAACACCGGGGAGCTGTTTTTT.

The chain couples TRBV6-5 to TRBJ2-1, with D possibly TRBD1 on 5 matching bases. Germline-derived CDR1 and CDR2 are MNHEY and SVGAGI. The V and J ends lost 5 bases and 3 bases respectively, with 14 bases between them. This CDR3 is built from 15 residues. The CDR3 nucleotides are TGTGCCAGCAGTCCACAGGTAGATAGCTACAATGAGCAGTTCTTC. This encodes CASSPQVDSYNEQFF.